Each of the 20 T cell receptor beta chains below was sequenced from the same sample in a study of CD4+ T cells in melanoma. This table comes from immunoSEQ multiplex PCR, and its TCRdb copy is limited to in-frame clones, with some not included. The table records around 100,000 clones, about 90% of them present only once. Sequenced: peripheral blood. These receptors all stem from a human donor with melanoma.

The chain combines TRBV5-4 with TRBJ2-5, with 8 bases that match TRBD2. The V gene's germline CDR1 is SGHNT and CDR2 YYREEE (reference sequence). The length of the CDR3 is 14 residues. With 9 bases clipped from V and 5 bases from J, the junction kept 12 bases outside the gene matches. The CDR3 nucleotides are TGTGCCACCACCTCGGGGGGGCGCGAGGAGACCCAGTACTTC. It specifies CATTSGGREETQYF.

CDR3 bases: TGTGCCAGCAGTCCCGCTCCGTCGGGCCTCAGCACAGATACGCAGTATTTT. This codes for CASSPAPSGLSTDTQYF. V gene TRBV27 combines with J gene TRBJ2-3; no firm D call. Germline V gives CDR1 MNHEY, CDR2 SMNVEV (reference sequence). The CDR3 is 17 residues long. V lost 5 bases and J 0 bases, leaving 18 bases between the germline ends.

The chain couples TRBV28 to TRBJ2-7, with no clear D. The CDR3 extends over 14 amino acids. In germline, CDR1 is MDHEN, CDR2 SYDVKM. The V gene lost 4 bases and the J gene lost 0 bases, with 10 bases spanning the gap. CDR3 DNA: TGTGCCAGCAGTTGGCAGCTGAGCTCCTACGAGCAGTACTTC. Translation: CASSWQLSSYEQYF.

The chain carries TRBV5-4 and TRBJ1-6, with no clear D. Germline CDR1 is SGHNT and CDR2 is YYREEE (reference sequence). CDR3 length: 13 residues. Deletions cut 0 bases from V and 8 bases from J, with 6 bases between. DNA for the CDR3: TGTGCCAGCAGCTTGGGGGGTGATTCACCCCTCCACTTT. It yields the protein CASSLGGDSPLHF.

Written as DNA, the CDR3 is TGTGCCAGCAGCTTCCTGTCCGGGATCTCCGGAAACACCATATATTTT. Protein sequence: CASSFLSGISGNTIYF. The rearrangement links TRBV5-5 to TRBJ1-3, with D uncertain. CDR1 is SGHKS, CDR2 YYEKEE, per germline (reference sequence). The V gene lost 2 bases and the J gene lost 4 bases, with 16 bases spanning the gap. The CDR3 sequence is 16 residues long.

The V and J genes are TRBV7-3 and TRBJ2-7; D uncertain. This CDR3 spans 14 amino acids. V shed 6 bases and J shed 5 bases, with 17 bases lying between them. Germline V gene lookup returns CDR1 SGHTA and CDR2 FQGTGA. CDR3 sequence (DNA): TGTGCCAGCAGGTCCCAGAAGGGTGGCCACGAGCAGTACTTC. Amino acid sequence: CASRSQKGGHEQYF.

Written as DNA, the CDR3 is TGTGCCAGCAGCAAGAGGACAGGGGTCGATGAGCAGTTCTTC. Protein sequence: CASSKRTGVDEQFF. The J gene is TRBJ2-1, the V gene TRBV27, with 9 bases aligning to TRBD1. This CDR3 is 14 amino acids long. Germline-derived CDR1 and CDR2 are MNHEY and SMNVEV (reference sequence). V shed 6 bases, J shed 8 bases, and the junction held 8 bases outside the gene matches.

This clone was detected a few times. The chain joins TRBV6-1 to TRBJ1-2, with TRBD1 matching 11 bases. CDR3 length: 15 amino acids. The germline V gene encodes CDR1 MNHNS and CDR2 SASEGT. Trimming cost V 2 bases and J 4 bases; bases outside gene matches: 3. The chain's CDR3 is CASSEPGQGVYGYTF. For the CDR3, the DNA is TGTGCCAGCAGTGAACCGGGACAGGGGGTCTATGGCTACACCTTC.

The chain has TRBV9 and TRBJ2-2; 9 nucleotides line up with TRBD2. The CDR3 contains 15 residues. CDR1 SGDLS and CDR2 YYNGEE come from the germline V gene. Trimming cost V 0 bases and J 7 bases; bases outside gene matches: 4. This CDR3 reads CASSVVAGAVGELFF. The CDR3 DNA reads as TGTGCCAGCAGCGTAGTAGCGGGAGCGGTCGGGGAGCTGTTTTTT.

The chain employs TRBV2 and TRBJ2-2, with D maybe TRBD2 (5 bases). The germline gives CDR1 SNHLY, CDR2 FYNNEI. V was cut by 8 bases and J by 3 bases, with 13 bases left in between. CDR3 length: 14 residues. In DNA form, the CDR3 reads TGTGCCAGCTGGGAAGGGAGAGACACCGGGGAGCTGTTTTTT. It translates to CASWEGRDTGELFF.

CDR3 in amino acids: CAWSGAGRKNTEAFF. The CDR3 nucleotides are TGTGCCTGGAGTGGGGCCGGACGGAAGAACACTGAAGCTTTCTTT. The chain carries TRBV30 and TRBJ1-1; D is ambiguous. This CDR3 contains 15 residues. Looked up from germline, CDR1 is GTSNPN and CDR2 is SVGIG (reference sequence). The germline V and J ends were trimmed by 1 base and 1 base, with 13 bases remaining between them.

The rearrangement joins TRBV7-6 to TRBJ1-5, with a possible D match to TRBD1 (5 bases). The length of the CDR3 is 14 residues. CDR1 and CDR2 (germline): SGHVS, FNYEAQ. The V and J ends lost 6 bases and 5 bases respectively, with 14 bases between them. The CDR3 loop reads CASSSRVGDQPQHF. The DNA for the CDR3 is TGTGCCAGCAGTTCCAGGGTGGGGGATCAGCCCCAGCATTTT.

The chain couples TRBV25-1 to TRBJ2-5, with TRBD2 identical over 7 bases. The CDR3 is 14 residues long. J lost 4 bases, V lost 5 bases, and 7 bases had no gene match. CDR1 is MGHDK, CDR2 SYGVNS, per germline. Here the CDR3 DNA reads TGTGCCAGCAGTTCACGGGGGGTCGGAGAGACCCAGTACTTC. Amino acids: CASSSRGVGETQYF.

This chain connects TRBV19 to TRBJ2-7; no reliable D call. The CDR3 covers 15 residues. Trimming cost V 3 bases and J 2 bases, with 14 bases left between them. The V gene's germline CDR1 is LNHDA and CDR2 SQIVND (reference sequence). The CDR3 DNA reads as TGTGCCAGTAGTATCCAAGCAGTGGCGGCCTACGAGCAGTACTTC. Residues: CASSIQAVAAYEQYF.

CDR3 sequence reads: CASSLRLAAGEQFF. CDR3 nucleotide sequence: TGCGCCAGCAGCCTGAGACTAGCGGCCGGTGAGCAGTTCTTC. V and J are TRBV4-3 and TRBJ2-1, with 9 bases fitting TRBD2. The CDR3 runs to 14 residues. V trimming: 4 bases; J trimming: 9 bases; junction bases outside the gene matches: 7. Germline CDR1 reads LGHNA; CDR2 reads YSLEER.

This clone was observed once. The V gene is TRBV11-3, the J gene TRBJ2-3, with unresolved D. This CDR3 has 14 residues. V was shortened by 0 bases and J by 2 bases, with 6 bases between the two germline ends. Looked up from germline, CDR1 is SGHNT and CDR2 is YENEEA. CDR3 in amino acids: CASSLDSPTDTQYF. The CDR3 nucleotides are TGTGCCAGCAGCTTAGATAGCCCCACAGATACGCAGTATTTT. Together with reference TRBV11-3 and TRBJ2-3, the CDR3 gives the full variable domain: EAGVVQSPRYKIIEKKQPVAFWCNPISGHNTLYWYLQNLGQGPELLIRYENEEAVDDSQLPKDRFSAERLKGVDSTLKIQPAELGDSAVYLCASSLDSPTDTQYFGPGTRLTVL.

The chain carries TRBV2 and TRBJ2-7; D possibly matches TRBD1 or TRBD2 (5 bases each). The CDR3 extends over 14 amino acids. From germline, CDR1 is SNHLY and CDR2 FYNNEI. Trimming took off 7 bases at V and 2 bases at J, with 15 bases between the two ends. The DNA for the CDR3 is TGTGCCAGCATAGAGTTCGGGACCACCTACGAGCAGTACTTC. Its protein is CASIEFGTTYEQYF.

The genes are TRBV2 and TRBJ2-7; possibly TRBD1 for D (5 bases). V lost 8 bases and J lost 0, with 14 bases in between. CDR1 SNHLY and CDR2 FYNNEI come from the germline V gene. The CDR3 is 14 residues long. CDR3 protein: CASLESGHSYEQYF. As DNA, the CDR3 is TGTGCCAGCCTGGAGTCAGGGCACTCCTACGAGCAGTACTTC.

V and J are TRBV4-3 and TRBJ2-1; TRBD1 matches 9 bases. Germline V lookup: CDR1 LGHNA, CDR2 YSLEER. There are 15 residues in the CDR3. V was clipped by 3 bases and J by 5 bases; unmatched bases: 5. This CDR3 is CASSQRRQGDNEQFF. DNA for the CDR3: TGCGCCAGCAGCCAGAGGAGACAGGGGGACAATGAGCAGTTCTTC.

The chain has TRBV5-6 and TRBJ2-7; unclear D gene. V was cut by 0 bases and J by 0 bases, with 10 bases left in between. Germline-derived CDR1 and CDR2 are SGHDT and YYEEEE. The CDR3 loop spans 15 amino acids. In DNA form, the CDR3 reads TGTGCCAGCAGCTTGGGACATCTAAGCTCCTACGAGCAGTACTTC. It translates to CASSLGHLSSYEQYF. The full variable domain, its missing parts supplied by reference TRBV5-6 and TRBJ2-7, is DAGVTQSPTHLIKTRGQQVTLRCSPKSGHDTVSWYQQALGQGPQFIFQYYEEEERQRGNFPDRFSGHQFPNYSSELNVNALLLGDSALYLCASSLGHLSSYEQYFGPGTRLTVT.